The 30 T cell receptor beta chains given below trace back to one sample, sequenced in a study of blood T cell repertoires in COVID-19. This table comes from immunoSEQ multiplex PCR, and its TCRdb copy is limited to in-frame clones, with some not included. Among hundreds of thousands of clones listed, about 90% were seen once. Sequencing was carried out using peripheral blood. These receptors were obtained from a woman in her thirties who had recovered from COVID-19.

This clone showed up just once. The chain carries TRBV5-4 and TRBJ1-1; unclear D gene. This CDR3 is built from 13 residues. Germline V gene lookup returns CDR1 SGHNT and CDR2 YYREEE (reference sequence). V lost 0 bases, J lost 1 base, and 4 bases lay in between. The CDR3: CASSLVKNTEAFF. The CDR3, as DNA: TGTGCCAGCAGCTTGGTTAAGAACACTGAAGCTTTCTTT.

The J gene is TRBJ2-3, the V gene TRBV4-1, with a tentative D call TRBD2 (6 bases). CDR3 length: 16 amino acids. Germline V gives CDR1 MGHRA, CDR2 YSYEKL. Trimming took off 1 base at V and 0 bases at J, with 11 bases between the two ends. CDR3 sequence: CASSQGWRGSTDTQYF. The DNA of the CDR3 is TGCGCCAGCAGCCAAGGATGGCGGGGAAGCACAGATACGCAGTATTTT.

This chain links TRBV28 with TRBJ2-2; D perhaps matches TRBD1 (5 bases). The CDR3 runs 15 residues. Trimming took off 3 bases at V and 1 base at J, with 9 bases between the two ends. CDR1 and CDR2 (germline): MDHEN, SYDVKM. DNA of the CDR3: TGTGCCAGCAGTTTGGGGCTAGTGAACACCGGGGAGCTGTTTTTT. Amino acid sequence: CASSLGLVNTGELFF.

The chain recombines TRBV28 with TRBJ1-1, with D unclear. CDR3 length equals 11 residues. V was pared by 7 bases and J by 6 bases, with 9 bases between. The germline gives CDR1 MDHEN, CDR2 SYDVKM. This chain's CDR3 is CASKTASEAFF. CDR3 DNA sequence: TGTGCCAGCAAGACTGCCTCTGAAGCTTTCTTT.

V and J are TRBV12-3 or TRBV12-4 and TRBJ2-7; the D is unclear. CDR3 size: 12 residues. Trimming took off 3 bases at V and 4 bases at J, with 7 bases between the two ends. The DNA of the CDR3 is TGTGCCAGCAGTTTCAATGTGTACGAGCAGTACTTC. It translates to CASSFNVYEQYF.

Worth noting for this clone: The sample holds other DNA sequences that translate to the same CDR3. The V gene is TRBV19, the J gene TRBJ1-1, with 7 nucleotides matching TRBD1. V shed 3 bases and J 5 bases; nucleotides not matched to a gene: 3. The CDR3 covers 13 residues. The germline V gene has CDR1 LNHDA and CDR2 SQIVND (reference sequence). The CDR3 here is CASSISRGTEAFF. CDR3 nucleotides: TGTGCCAGTAGTATTTCCAGGGGGACTGAAGCTTTCTTT.

This clone was observed a single time. The V gene is TRBV15, the J gene TRBJ2-1, with 9 bases matching TRBD2. The trim removed 3 bases at V and 7 bases at J, leaving 16 bases unmatched. The CDR3 extends over 18 amino acids. Germline CDR1 is LNHNV and CDR2 is YYDKDF (reference sequence). CDR3 bases: TGTGCCACCAGCAGTCGCGGGAGGGCCAGGGCCGTTTATAATGAGCAGTTCTTC. Encoded protein: CATSSRGRARAVYNEQFF. Filled out from reference TRBV15 and TRBJ2-1, the complete variable domain reads DAMVIQNPRYQVTQFGKPVTLSCSQTLNHNVMYWYQQKSSQAPKLLFHYYDKDFNNEADTPDNFQSRRPNTSFCFLDIRSPGLGDTAMYLCATSSRGRARAVYNEQFFGPGTRLTVL.

There are a few counts of this clone. The rearrangement joins TRBV28 to TRBJ2-1; TRBD2 matches at 9 bases. Germline trimming cut 7 bases from V and 7 bases from J; bases unmatched to any gene: 8. Per germline, CDR1 MDHEN and CDR2 SYDVKM. The CDR3 totals 14 residues. The CDR3 DNA is TGTGCCAGCATAGATAGCGGGAGATCGAATGAGCAGTTCTTC. Translating it yields CASIDSGRSNEQFF.

This clone was counted between two and nine times. V gene TRBV19 combines with J gene TRBJ2-1, with 7 bases that match TRBD1. Germline V gene lookup returns CDR1 LNHDA and CDR2 SQIVND (reference sequence). After removal of 5 bases from V and 4 bases from J, the junction contained 8 bases not matched to a gene. The CDR3 runs to 15 residues. Here the CDR3 DNA reads TGTGCCAGTAGTCCCCCAAAGACAGGGTACAATGAGCAGTTCTTC. Protein product: CASSPPKTGYNEQFF.

V gene TRBV4-2 combines with J gene TRBJ1-5; D is possibly TRBD1 (6 bases). Germline V gene sequence: CDR1 LGHNA, CDR2 YNFKEQ. CDR3 length: 13 amino acids. V was cut by 1 base and J by 7 bases, with 8 bases left in between. The chain's CDR3 is CASSQVGGQPQHF. The CDR3 nucleotides are TGTGCCAGCAGCCAAGTTGGGGGCCAGCCCCAGCATTTT.

In DNA, the CDR3 is TGTGCCAGTAGTAACCACCGGGGGGTGAACACTGAAGCTTTCTTT. This sequence encodes CASSNHRGVNTEAFF. The chain links TRBV19 to TRBJ1-1; perhaps TRBD1 as D (5 bases). CDR3 length: 15 residues. V lost 4 bases to trimming and J lost 0 bases, with 12 bases between them. Germline V gives CDR1 LNHDA, CDR2 SQIVND (reference sequence).

V gene TRBV24-1 combines with J gene TRBJ2-1, with a tentative D call TRBD2 (5 bases). The V gene's germline CDR1 is KGHDR and CDR2 SFDVKD. The CDR3 is 12 amino acids. The V gene lost 6 bases and the J gene lost 8 bases, with 10 bases spanning the gap. The CDR3 sequence is CATSRYGDEQFF. The CDR3 DNA follows: TGTGCCACCAGTCGTTACGGGGATGAGCAGTTCTTC.

The J gene is TRBJ2-7, the V gene TRBV5-1; D may be TRBD2 (5 bases). The CDR3 length is 14 residues. The germline gives CDR1 SGHRS, CDR2 YFSETQ. With 0 bases removed from V and 4 bases from J, the gap between germline ends came to 11 bases. This CDR3 reads CASSLAGKRYEQYF. In DNA, the CDR3 is TGCGCCAGCAGCTTGGCGGGAAAGAGGTACGAGCAGTACTTC.

The V and J genes are TRBV5-4 and TRBJ2-1, with D unresolved. Deletions cut 4 bases from V and 6 bases from J, with 8 bases between. The CDR3 has 12 residues. Per the germline V gene, CDR1 is SGHNT and CDR2 is YYREEE (reference sequence). In nucleotides, the CDR3 is TGTGCCAGCAGCGGCATAAGCAATGAGCAGTTCTTC. Protein product: CASSGISNEQFF.

This clone was seen once. The chain uses TRBV25-1 and TRBJ1-1; D gene uncertain. Trimming took 4 bases from V and 5 from J, leaving 17 bases between them. The germline V gene encodes CDR1 MGHDK and CDR2 SYGVNS. This CDR3 contains 15 residues. This chain's CDR3 is CASSGQDGRGTEAFF. The CDR3, as DNA: TGTGCCAGCAGTGGACAAGACGGACGGGGTACTGAAGCTTTCTTT.

This clone was seen repeatedly, ten times or more. The rearrangement links TRBV6-1 to TRBJ2-3; possible D gene TRBD2, 5 bases. The CDR3 has 16 amino acids. Germline V gives CDR1 MNHNS, CDR2 SASEGT. V was pared by 3 bases and J by 3 bases, with 16 bases between. CDR3 nucleotide sequence: TGTGCCAGCAGTGAGGGTCGAGGGAGTGGGACAGATACGCAGTATTTT. It specifies CASSEGRGSGTDTQYF.

The V call is TRBV28, the J call TRBJ2-4; tentatively, D is TRBD2 (5 bases). The CDR3 runs 13 residues. V was pared by 6 bases and J by 5 bases, with 11 bases between. Germline CDR1 MDHEN, CDR2 SYDVKM. CDR3 amino acids: CASRAGVQNIQYF. The CDR3 DNA follows: TGTGCCAGCAGAGCCGGGGTCCAAAACATTCAGTACTTC.

The V and J genes are TRBV4-3 and TRBJ1-1, with D perhaps TRBD1 (5 bases). Germline values: CDR1 LGHNA, CDR2 YSLEER. Trimming pared 0 bases from V and 5 bases from J, leaving 10 bases between. The CDR3 covers 14 residues. CDR3 in amino acids: CASSQDLGGTEAFF. The CDR3 DNA follows: TGCGCCAGCAGCCAAGATTTGGGGGGAACTGAAGCTTTCTTT.

The CDR3 here is CAWSTTGKGRAFF. The DNA for the CDR3 is TGTGCCTGGAGCACAACAGGGAAGGGAAGAGCTTTCTTT. V and J are TRBV30 and TRBJ1-1; maybe TRBD1 (6 bases). Germline loops: CDR1 GTSNPN, CDR2 SVGIG (reference sequence). This CDR3 comprises 13 residues. The V gene lost 3 bases and the J gene lost 10 bases, with 18 bases spanning the gap.

The chain employs TRBV3-1 (or the pseudogene TRBV3-2) and TRBJ1-2, with 7 bases that match TRBD1. Looked up from germline, CDR1 is LGHDT and CDR2 is YNNKEL (reference sequence). Trimming cost V 4 bases and J 3 bases; bases outside gene matches: 5. The CDR3 loop spans 14 amino acids. As DNA, the CDR3 is TGTGCCAGCAGCCCTCGGGACAGCTACTATGGCTACACCTTC. Translating it yields CASSPRDSYYGYTF.

The chain combines TRBV18 with TRBJ2-5, with D perhaps TRBD2 (7 bases). CDR1 KGHSH and CDR2 LQKENI come from the germline V gene. With 3 bases removed from V and 5 bases from J, the gap between germline ends came to 16 bases. The CDR3 runs 15 residues. The CDR3 here is CASSPEGGARETQYF. DNA for the CDR3: TGTGCCAGCTCACCGGAAGGGGGGGCCCGTGAGACCCAGTACTTC.

This clone was recorded once. The rearrangement joins TRBV10-3 to TRBJ2-3; 7 nucleotides align to TRBD1. This CDR3 region has 16 residues. Germline V gives CDR1 ENHRY, CDR2 SYGVKD. V lost 7 bases and J lost 3; bases outside the gene matches: 13. CDR3 amino acids: CAITAGGALKTDTQYF. As DNA, the CDR3 is TGTGCCATCACGGCAGGGGGTGCCTTGAAGACAGATACGCAGTATTTT.

J is TRBJ2-5 and V is TRBV6-5; D is possibly TRBD2 (5 bases). The CDR3 extends over 11 amino acids. The V end lost 8 bases, the J end lost 5 bases, and 9 bases lay between the germline ends. CDR1 and CDR2 from the germline V gene are MNHEY and SVGAGI. CDR3 in DNA: TGTGCCAGCGGTACTAGGGAGACCCAGTACTTC. It is translated as CASGTRETQYF.

This clone is a singleton in its sample. The V gene is TRBV5-1, the J gene TRBJ2-7; 11 bases map to TRBD2. Germline assignment: CDR1 SGHRS and CDR2 YFSETQ. The V and J ends lost 0 bases and 6 bases, in that order; junction bases with no gene match: 2. This CDR3 region has 14 residues. The CDR3 spells CASSLELAGGEQYF. The DNA for the CDR3 is TGCGCCAGCAGCTTGGAGCTAGCGGGAGGCGAGCAGTACTTC. Based on the CDR3 plus reference TRBV5-1 and TRBJ2-7, the full variable domain is KAGVTQTPRYLIKTRGQQVTLSCSPISGHRSVSWYQQTPGQGLQFLFEYFSETQRNKGNFPGRFSGRQFSNSRSEMNVSTLELGDSALYLCASSLELAGGEQYFGPGTRLTVT.

The chain couples TRBV19 to TRBJ2-1; 9 positions match TRBD1. The trim removed 5 bases at V and 4 bases at J, leaving 3 bases unmatched. Germline CDR1 LNHDA, CDR2 SQIVND (reference sequence). The CDR3 is 14 amino acids. The CDR3 DNA reads as TGTGCCAGTAGTTCCGGGACAGGGTACAATGAGCAGTTCTTC. Amino acid sequence: CASSSGTGYNEQFF.

The chain recombines TRBV9 with TRBJ1-1, with TRBD1 identical over 7 bases. The CDR3 runs 14 residues. Looked up from germline, CDR1 is SGDLS and CDR2 is YYNGEE. V shed 3 bases, J shed 5 bases, and the junction held 7 bases outside the gene matches. This CDR3 is CASSGEGALTEAFF. CDR3 in DNA: TGTGCCAGCAGCGGTGAGGGGGCTCTAACTGAAGCTTTCTTT.

The chain is built from TRBV11-2 and TRBJ2-1; the D gene is possibly TRBD1 (5 bases). Germline V gene data show CDR1 as SGHAT and CDR2 as FQNNGV. V lost 4 bases, J lost 4 bases, and 14 bases lay in between. The CDR3 runs to 15 residues. The CDR3 DNA sequence: TGTGCCAGCAGCTCGATCAGGACAACTTACAATGAGCAGTTCTTC. Residues: CASSSIRTTYNEQFF.

This sequence joins TRBV4-3 and TRBJ1-1, with D possibly TRBD1 on 5 matching bases. V gave up 1 base and J gave up 7 bases, with 10 bases separating them. The CDR3 runs 13 residues. CDR1 and CDR2 from the germline V gene are LGHNA and YSLEER. The chain's CDR3 is CASSQGGAVEAFF. In DNA form, the CDR3 reads TGCGCCAGCAGCCAAGGTGGGGCAGTTGAAGCTTTCTTT.

The gene calls are TRBV6-5 and TRBJ2-7; maybe TRBD2 (6 bases). V lost 7 bases and J 4 bases, leaving 14 bases between the germline ends. This CDR3 comprises 13 residues. Germline assignment: CDR1 MNHEY and CDR2 SVGAGI. The CDR3 DNA follows: TGTGCCAGCACCGGGACTTGGGGTTACGAGCAGTACTTC. Amino acids: CASTGTWGYEQYF.

This chain joins TRBV10-3 and TRBJ2-3, with 7 bases aligning to TRBD1. The CDR3 runs to 15 residues. Germline trimming cut 10 bases from V and 0 bases from J; bases unmatched to any gene: 10. Germline CDR1 and CDR2: ENHRY and SYGVKD. This CDR3 is CANRGEDTSTDTQYF. The DNA of the CDR3 is TGTGCCAACAGGGGTGAGGATACCAGCACAGATACGCAGTATTTT.